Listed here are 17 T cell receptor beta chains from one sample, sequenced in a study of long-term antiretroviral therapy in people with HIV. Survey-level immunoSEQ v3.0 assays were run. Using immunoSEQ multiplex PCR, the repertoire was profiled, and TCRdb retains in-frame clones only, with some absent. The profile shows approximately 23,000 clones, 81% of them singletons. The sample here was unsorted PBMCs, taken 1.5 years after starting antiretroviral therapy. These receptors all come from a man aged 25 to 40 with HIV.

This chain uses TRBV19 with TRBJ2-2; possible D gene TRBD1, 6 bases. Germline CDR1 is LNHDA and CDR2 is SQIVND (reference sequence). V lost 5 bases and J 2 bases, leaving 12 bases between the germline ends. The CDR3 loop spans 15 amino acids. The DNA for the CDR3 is TGTGCCAGTAGTGCGTGGACAGCCAACACCGGGGAGCTGTTTTTT. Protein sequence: CASSAWTANTGELFF. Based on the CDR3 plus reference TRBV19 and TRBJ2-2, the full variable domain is DGGITQSPKYLFRKEGQNVTLSCEQNLNHDAMYWYRQDPGQGLRLIYYSQIVNDFQKGDIAEGYSVSREKKESFPLTVTSAQKNPTAFYLCASSAWTANTGELFFGEGSRLTVL.

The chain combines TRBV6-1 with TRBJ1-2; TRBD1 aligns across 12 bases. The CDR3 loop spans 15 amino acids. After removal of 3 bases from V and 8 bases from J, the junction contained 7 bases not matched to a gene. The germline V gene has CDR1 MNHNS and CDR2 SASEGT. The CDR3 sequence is CASSEWGDRGLGYTF. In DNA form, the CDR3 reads TGTGCCAGCAGTGAGTGGGGGGACAGGGGGCTCGGCTACACCTTC.

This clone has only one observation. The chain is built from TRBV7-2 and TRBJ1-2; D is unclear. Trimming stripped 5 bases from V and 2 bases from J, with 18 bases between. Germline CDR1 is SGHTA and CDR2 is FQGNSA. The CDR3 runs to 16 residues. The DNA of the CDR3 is TGTGCCAGCAGCATCATCCCAGGAGAGTTAAACTATGGCTACACCTTC. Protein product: CASSIIPGELNYGYTF.

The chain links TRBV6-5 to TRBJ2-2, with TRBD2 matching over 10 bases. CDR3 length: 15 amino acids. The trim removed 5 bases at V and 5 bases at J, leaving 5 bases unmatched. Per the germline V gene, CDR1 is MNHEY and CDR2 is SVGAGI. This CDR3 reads CASSPPSGSTGELFF. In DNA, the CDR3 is TGTGCCAGCAGTCCCCCTAGCGGGAGTACCGGGGAGCTGTTTTTT.

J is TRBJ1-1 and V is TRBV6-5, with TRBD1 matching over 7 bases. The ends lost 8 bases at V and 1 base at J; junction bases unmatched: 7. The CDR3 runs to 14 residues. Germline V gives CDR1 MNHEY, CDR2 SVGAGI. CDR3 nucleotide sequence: TGTGCCAGCCCCACCGGGACAGAGAACACTGAAGCTTTCTTT. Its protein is CASPTGTENTEAFF.

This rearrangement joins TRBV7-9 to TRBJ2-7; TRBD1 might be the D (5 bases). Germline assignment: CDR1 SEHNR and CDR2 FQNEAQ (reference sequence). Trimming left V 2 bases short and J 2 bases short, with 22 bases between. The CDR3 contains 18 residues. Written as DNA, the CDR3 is TGTGCCAGCAGCTTATCGGCAGGGATCCGAGACACCGCCTACGAGCAGTACTTC. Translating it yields CASSLSAGIRDTAYEQYF. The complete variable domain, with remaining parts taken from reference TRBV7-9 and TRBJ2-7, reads DTGVSQNPRHKITKRGQNVTFRCDPISEHNRLYWYRQTLGQGPEFLTYFQNEAQLEKSRLLSDRFSAERPKGSFSTLEIQRTEQGDSAMYLCASSLSAGIRDTAYEQYFGPGTRLTVT.

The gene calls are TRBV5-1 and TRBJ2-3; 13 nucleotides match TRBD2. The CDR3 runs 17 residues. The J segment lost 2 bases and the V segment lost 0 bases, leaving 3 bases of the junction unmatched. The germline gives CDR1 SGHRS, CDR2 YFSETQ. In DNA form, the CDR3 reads TGCGCCAGCAGCTTGGGACTAGCGGGAGGCCCCACAGATACGCAGTATTTT. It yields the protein CASSLGLAGGPTDTQYF. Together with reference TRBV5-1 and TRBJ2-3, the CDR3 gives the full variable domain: KAGVTQTPRYLIKTRGQQVTLSCSPISGHRSVSWYQQTPGQGLQFLFEYFSETQRNKGNFPGRFSGRQFSNSRSEMNVSTLELGDSALYLCASSLGLAGGPTDTQYFGPGTRLTVL.

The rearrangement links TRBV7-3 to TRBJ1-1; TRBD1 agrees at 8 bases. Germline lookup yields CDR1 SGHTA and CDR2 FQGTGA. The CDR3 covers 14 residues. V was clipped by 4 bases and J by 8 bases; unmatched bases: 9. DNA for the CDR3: TGTGCCAGCAGCTCCGGGACAGGAGGCTACGAAGCTTTCTTT. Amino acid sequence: CASSSGTGGYEAFF.

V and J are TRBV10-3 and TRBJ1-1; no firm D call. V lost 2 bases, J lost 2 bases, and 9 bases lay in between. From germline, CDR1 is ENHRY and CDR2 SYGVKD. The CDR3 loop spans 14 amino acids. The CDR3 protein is CAISEGRPNTEAFF. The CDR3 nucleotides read TGTGCCATCAGTGAGGGACGACCAAACACTGAAGCTTTCTTT.

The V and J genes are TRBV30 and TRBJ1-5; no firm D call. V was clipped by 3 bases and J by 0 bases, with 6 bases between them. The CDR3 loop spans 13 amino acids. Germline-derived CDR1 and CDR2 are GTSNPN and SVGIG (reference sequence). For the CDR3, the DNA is TGTGCCTGGAGGGCAGATAGCAATCAGCCCCAGCATTTT. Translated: CAWRADSNQPQHF.

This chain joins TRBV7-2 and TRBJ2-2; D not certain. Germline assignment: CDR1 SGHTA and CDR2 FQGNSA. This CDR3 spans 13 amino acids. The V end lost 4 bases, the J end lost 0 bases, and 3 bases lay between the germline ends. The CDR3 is CASSSPNTGELFF. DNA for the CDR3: TGTGCCAGCAGCTCCCCGAACACCGGGGAGCTGTTTTTT.

The CDR3 loop reads CSVEAGNTEAFF. The CDR3 nucleotides read TGCAGCGTTGAGGCAGGGAACACTGAAGCTTTCTTT. This chain connects TRBV29-1 to TRBJ1-1; D is ambiguous. Trimming took 3 bases from V and 1 from J, leaving 6 bases between them. There are 12 residues in the CDR3. Per the germline V gene, CDR1 is SQVTM and CDR2 is ANQGSEA.

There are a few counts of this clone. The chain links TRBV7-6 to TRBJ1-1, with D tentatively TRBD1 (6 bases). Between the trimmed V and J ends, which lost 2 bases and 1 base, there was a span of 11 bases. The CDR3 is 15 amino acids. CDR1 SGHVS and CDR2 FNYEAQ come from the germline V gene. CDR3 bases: TGTGCCAGCAGCTTAACCGGGACAACGAACACTGAAGCTTTCTTT. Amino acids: CASSLTGTTNTEAFF.

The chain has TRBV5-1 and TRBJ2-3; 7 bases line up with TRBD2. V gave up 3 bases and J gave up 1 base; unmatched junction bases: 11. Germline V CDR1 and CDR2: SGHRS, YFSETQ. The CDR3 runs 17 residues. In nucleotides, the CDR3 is TGCGCCAGCAGCTACCCCCGAGAGCGGGGAGGCACAGATACGCAGTATTTT. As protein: CASSYPRERGGTDTQYF.

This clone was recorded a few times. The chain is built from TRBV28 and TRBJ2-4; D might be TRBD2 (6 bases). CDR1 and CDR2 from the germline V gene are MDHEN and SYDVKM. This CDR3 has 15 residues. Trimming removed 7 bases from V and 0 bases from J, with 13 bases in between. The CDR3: CASTRGGVAKNIQYF. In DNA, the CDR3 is TGTGCCAGCACCCGGGGAGGAGTAGCCAAAAACATTCAGTACTTC.

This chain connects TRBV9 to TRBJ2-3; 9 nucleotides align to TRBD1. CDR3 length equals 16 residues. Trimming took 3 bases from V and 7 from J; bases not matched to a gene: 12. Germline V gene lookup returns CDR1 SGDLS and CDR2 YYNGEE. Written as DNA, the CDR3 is TGTGCCAGCAGCGGGGAAACAGGGGGCATCATAAATACGCAGTATTTT. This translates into CASSGETGGIINTQYF.

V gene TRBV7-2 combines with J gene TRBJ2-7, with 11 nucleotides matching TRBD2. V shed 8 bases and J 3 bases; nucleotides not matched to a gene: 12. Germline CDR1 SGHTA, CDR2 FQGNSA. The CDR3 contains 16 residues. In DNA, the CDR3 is TGTGCCAGCGCCACTCTCCTAGCGGGAGGTCGCTACGAGCAGTACTTC. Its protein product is CASATLLAGGRYEQYF.